This T cell receptor (beta chain) comes out of a study of T cell responses to AZD1222 COVID-19 vaccine. Looking at the study overall: Doses given second, at about 4 or about 12 weeks, were pooled.

This clone was recorded only once. Its target is unknown. Study-wide points: The span of vaccine-associated CD4 TCRs extended across spike, with dominance at 160-218 and 743-854. Seropositive status at baseline applied to only 5 or 6 AZD1222 recipients. The donors showed a predominance of white British ancestry and of females, with possible underestimation of clonal diversity.

CDR1 SGHTA and CDR2 FQGNSA come from the germline V gene. There are 18 residues in the CDR3. Deletions cut 1 base from V and 0 bases from J, with 16 bases between. The method was immunoSEQ multiplex PCR; TCRdb's version includes in-frame clones alone and lacks a portion of them. Here the sample spans more than 140,000 clones, more than 75% being singletons. This chain joins TRBV7-2 and TRBJ2-4, with D perhaps given as TRBD1 or TRBD2 (5 bases each). Sequencing used peripheral blood, obtained on day 0 of AZD1222 vaccination. This TCR was sampled from an adult in good health. This CDR3 is CASSLVPGTVTAKNIQYF. The DNA of the CDR3 is TGTGCCAGCAGCTTAGTGCCGGGGACGGTAACAGCCAAAAACATTCAGTACTTC. The whole variable domain, filled in from reference TRBV7-2 and TRBJ2-4, reads GAGVSQSPSNKVTEKGKDVELRCDPISGHTALYWYRQSLGQGLEFLIYFQGNSAPDKSGLPSDRFSAERTGGSVSTLTIQRTQQEDSAVYLCASSLVPGTVTAKNIQYFGAGTRLSVL.